Listed here are 18 T cell receptor beta chains from one sample, sequenced in a study of yellow fever vaccine responses in identical twins. TCRdb passed the RT-PCR reads through MiXCR, listing each CDR3 protein once. The repertoire has about 18,000 distinct CDR3 sequences, roughly two thirds of them found once; the top ten carry approximately 8%. Sequencing used T cells from blood (PBMCs), unsorted or a sorted subset (not recorded which), obtained before or after yellow fever vaccination (not recorded which). The receptors were sampled from a woman in her late teens or twenties who received the yellow fever vaccine.

Only one count was recorded for this clonotype. The V and J genes are TRBV3-1 and TRBJ1-6; D perhaps matches TRBD1 (5 bases). CDR3 length equals 15 residues. Per the germline V gene, CDR1 is LGHDT and CDR2 is YNNKEL (reference sequence). Between the trimmed V and J ends, which lost 1 base and 7 bases, there was a span of 11 bases. CDR3 sequence reads: CASSQAWGKNSPLHF. CDR3 nucleotides: TGTGCCAGCAGCCAAGCTTGGGGGAAGAATTCACCCCTCCACTTT.

This clonotype was detected only a few times. The chain couples TRBV20-1 to TRBJ2-7, with D possibly matching TRBD1 (5 bases). The CDR3 contains 11 residues. Germline V gene lookup returns CDR1 DFQATT and CDR2 SNEGSKA (reference sequence). V lost 3 bases and J 3 bases, leaving 6 bases between the germline ends. CDR3 protein: CSARDNYEQYF. The CDR3 nucleotides are TGCAGTGCTAGGGACAACTACGAGCAGTACTTC.

The V gene is TRBV7-9, the J gene TRBJ1-4, with D perhaps matching TRBD1 (5 bases). Deletions cut 5 bases from V and 8 bases from J, with 15 bases between. The CDR3 contains 14 residues. The germline V gene has CDR1 SEHNR and CDR2 FQNEAQ (reference sequence). As DNA, the CDR3 is TGTGCCAGCAGCCGGGACTCCCAACGGGAAAAACTGTTTTTT. Its translation: CASSRDSQREKLFF. Variable domain in full (rest from reference TRBV7-9 and TRBJ1-4): DTGVSQNPRHKITKRGQNVTFRCDPISEHNRLYWYRQTLGQGPEFLTYFQNEAQLEKSRLLSDRFSAERPKGSFSTLEIQRTEQGDSAMYLCASSRDSQREKLFFGSGTQLSVL.

The chain links TRBV18 to TRBJ2-1, with D possibly TRBD1 on 5 matching bases. V lost 4 bases and J 5 bases, leaving 15 bases between the germline ends. This CDR3 region has 15 residues. CDR1 and CDR2 (germline): KGHSH, LQKENI. The CDR3 coding sequence is TGTGCCAGCTCACTCAGGGTAGTCGTGAACAATGAGCAGTTCTTC. Translated: CASSLRVVVNNEQFF.

This clonotype was seen more than once but under ten times. This chain uses TRBV19 with TRBJ1-5; 7 bases agree with TRBD1. The V and J ends lost 7 bases and 3 bases, in that order; junction bases with no gene match: 6. Germline V gene lookup returns CDR1 LNHDA and CDR2 SQIVND (reference sequence). The CDR3 is made up of 14 amino acids. CDR3 residues: CASTMGQPNQPQHF. The CDR3 region has the DNA TGTGCCAGTACCATGGGACAGCCCAATCAGCCCCAGCATTTT.

This clonotype came up once. The J gene is TRBJ2-7, the V gene TRBV23-1; D possibly corresponds to TRBD1 (6 bases). TRBV23-1 is assigned to the ORF class and has an uncertain function. The length of the CDR3 is 14 residues. The V end lost 8 bases, the J end lost 4 bases, and 18 bases lay between the germline ends. The CDR3 loop is CASQHRAGQYEQYF. In DNA form, the CDR3 reads TGCGCCAGCCAACACAGGGCTGGGCAATACGAGCAGTACTTC.

The V and J genes are TRBV20-1 and TRBJ2-3; D perhaps matches TRBD1 (6 bases). The V end was cut by 4 bases, the J end by 3 bases, with 11 bases between. The CDR3 is made up of 13 amino acids. Germline V gives CDR1 DFQATT, CDR2 SNEGSKA (reference sequence). CDR3 DNA sequence: TGCAGTGCTACAAAAGGGGGAACAGATACGCAGTATTTT. This gives the protein CSATKGGTDTQYF.

The chain links TRBV29-1 to TRBJ1-1; 9 nucleotides line up with TRBD1. The CDR3 loop spans 14 amino acids. Trimming cost V 6 bases and J 4 bases; bases outside gene matches: 9. Looked up from germline, CDR1 is SQVTM and CDR2 is ANQGSEA. The CDR3 reads CSVAVTGGGTEAFF. The CDR3 region has the DNA TGCAGCGTCGCAGTTACAGGGGGCGGCACTGAAGCTTTCTTT.

V gene TRBV6-1 combines with J gene TRBJ1-5, with 7 bases aligning to TRBD1. The CDR3 contains 13 residues. Per the germline V gene, CDR1 is MNHNS and CDR2 is SASEGT. V lost 5 bases to trimming and J lost 7 bases; unmatched junction nucleotides: 5. CDR3 sequence (DNA): TGTGCCAGCAGTAGACAGGGAGGACAGCCCCAGCATTTT. This translates into CASSRQGGQPQHF.

This chain connects TRBV18 to TRBJ2-7; no clear D gene. Germline CDR1 KGHSH, CDR2 LQKENI. Trimming removed 4 bases at V and 7 bases at J, with 8 bases between. This CDR3 region has 11 residues. CDR3 sequence: CASSQGREQYV. Here the CDR3 DNA reads TGTGCCAGCTCACAAGGAAGGGAGCAGTACGTC.

The J gene is TRBJ2-7, the V gene TRBV11-3; D gene ambiguous. CDR1 is SGHNT, CDR2 YENEEA, per germline. Trimming left V 5 bases short and J 6 bases short, with 11 bases between. The CDR3 is made up of 12 amino acids. The CDR3 sequence: CASSPNWGEQYF. CDR3 nucleotides: TGTGCCAGCAGCCCAAATTGGGGCGAGCAGTACTTC.

The rearrangement uses TRBV11-3 and TRBJ1-6, with TRBD1 identical over 8 bases. Germline V gene sequence: CDR1 SGHNT, CDR2 YENEEA. The CDR3 contains 14 residues. J gave up 10 bases and V 5 bases, and 7 bases lay outside the gene matches. The CDR3 nucleotides read TGTGCCAGCAGCAGGCAGGGGGCACAATCACCCCTCCACTTT. This gives the protein CASSRQGAQSPLHF. Drawing the rest from reference TRBV11-3 and TRBJ1-6, the complete variable domain is EAGVVQSPRYKIIEKKQPVAFWCNPISGHNTLYWYLQNLGQGPELLIRYENEEAVDDSQLPKDRFSAERLKGVDSTLKIQPAELGDSAVYLCASSRQGAQSPLHFGNGTRLTVT.

The chain links TRBV2 to TRBJ1-3; D is ambiguous. Per the germline V gene, CDR1 is SNHLY and CDR2 is FYNNEI. The V end was cut by 0 bases, the J end by 2 bases, with 8 bases between. The CDR3 runs to 15 residues. CDR3 nucleotides: TGTGCCAGCAGTGAAGCCGGGGAGGCTGGAAACACCATATATTTT. It codes for CASSEAGEAGNTIYF.

The chain uses TRBV20-1 and TRBJ1-1, with TRBD1 as a possible D gene (5 bases). The V gene's germline CDR1 is DFQATT and CDR2 SNEGSKA (reference sequence). The CDR3 is 16 amino acids. Trimming took off 6 bases at V and 1 base at J, with 21 bases between the two ends. This chain's CDR3 is CSANPTGTEANTEAFF. The CDR3 DNA follows: TGCAGTGCCAATCCAACCGGGACGGAAGCGAACACTGAAGCTTTCTTT.

The chain uses TRBV12-3 or TRBV12-4 and TRBJ1-1, with TRBD1 matching over 7 bases. The CDR3 totals 13 residues. V was clipped by 7 bases and J by 6 bases; unmatched bases: 8. CDR3 amino acids: CASTTSTGSEAFF. The CDR3 coding sequence is TGTGCCAGCACCACGTCGACAGGGTCTGAAGCTTTCTTT.

The J gene is TRBJ2-7, the V gene TRBV2, with TRBD2 matching over 11 bases. This CDR3 has 16 amino acids. The junction had 7 bases not matched to a gene; V was cut back by 6 bases and J by 0 bases. The germline CDR1 and CDR2 sequences are SNHLY and FYNNEI. This CDR3 reads CASRPTTSGVSYEQYF. CDR3 DNA sequence: TGTGCCAGCAGGCCTACGACTAGCGGGGTCTCCTACGAGCAGTACTTC.

The J gene is TRBJ2-3, the V gene TRBV12-3 or TRBV12-4, with TRBD1 matching 7 bases. V lost 7 bases, J lost 0 bases, and 4 bases stayed unmatched. The CDR3 totals 14 residues. The CDR3 sequence: CASKGALSTDTQYF. CDR3 DNA sequence: TGTGCCAGCAAGGGGGCCCTTAGCACAGATACGCAGTATTTT.

This chain links TRBV18 with TRBJ2-2; D possibly corresponds to TRBD2 (6 bases). Trimming shortened V by 6 bases and J by 5 bases, and 10 bases separated the two germline ends. The length of the CDR3 is 13 residues. Per the germline V gene, CDR1 is KGHSH and CDR2 is LQKENI. The DNA for the CDR3 is TGTGCCAGCTCGTTACTAGCTACCGGGGAGCTGTTTTTT. It codes for CASSLLATGELFF.